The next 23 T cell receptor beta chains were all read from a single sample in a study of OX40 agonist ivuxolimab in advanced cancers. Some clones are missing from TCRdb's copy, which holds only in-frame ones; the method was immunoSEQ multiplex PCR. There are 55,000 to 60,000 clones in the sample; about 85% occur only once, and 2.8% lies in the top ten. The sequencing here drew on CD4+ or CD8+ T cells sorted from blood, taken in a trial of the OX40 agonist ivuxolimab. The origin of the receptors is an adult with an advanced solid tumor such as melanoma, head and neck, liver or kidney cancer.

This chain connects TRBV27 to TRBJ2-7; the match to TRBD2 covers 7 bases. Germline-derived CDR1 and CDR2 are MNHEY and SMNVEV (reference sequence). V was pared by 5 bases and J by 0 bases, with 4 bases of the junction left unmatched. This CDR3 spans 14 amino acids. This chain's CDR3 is CASSGGRASYEQYF. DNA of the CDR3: TGTGCCAGCAGTGGGGGGAGGGCCTCCTACGAGCAGTACTTC.

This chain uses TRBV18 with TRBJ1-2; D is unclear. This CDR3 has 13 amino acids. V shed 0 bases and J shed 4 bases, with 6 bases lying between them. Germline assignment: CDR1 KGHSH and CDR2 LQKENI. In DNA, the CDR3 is TGTGCCAGCTCACCACCGGAAACCTATGGCTACACCTTC. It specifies CASSPPETYGYTF.

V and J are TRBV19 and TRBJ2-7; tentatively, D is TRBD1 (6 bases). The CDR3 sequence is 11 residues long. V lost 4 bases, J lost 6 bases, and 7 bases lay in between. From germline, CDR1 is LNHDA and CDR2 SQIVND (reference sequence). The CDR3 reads CASSKGGEQYF. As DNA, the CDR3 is TGTGCCAGTAGTAAAGGGGGCGAGCAGTACTTC.

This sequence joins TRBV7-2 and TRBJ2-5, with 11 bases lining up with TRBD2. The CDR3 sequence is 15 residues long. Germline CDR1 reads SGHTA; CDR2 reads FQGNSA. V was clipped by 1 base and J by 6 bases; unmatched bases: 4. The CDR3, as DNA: TGTGCCAGCAGCTTAGACCTAGCGGGGGGCAAGACCCAGTACTTC. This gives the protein CASSLDLAGGKTQYF.

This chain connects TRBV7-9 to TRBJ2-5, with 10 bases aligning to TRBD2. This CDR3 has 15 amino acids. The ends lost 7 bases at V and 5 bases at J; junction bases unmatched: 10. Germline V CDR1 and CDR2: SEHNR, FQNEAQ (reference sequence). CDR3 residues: CASTQIAGGAETQYF. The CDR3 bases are TGTGCCAGCACTCAAATAGCGGGAGGTGCGGAGACCCAGTACTTC.

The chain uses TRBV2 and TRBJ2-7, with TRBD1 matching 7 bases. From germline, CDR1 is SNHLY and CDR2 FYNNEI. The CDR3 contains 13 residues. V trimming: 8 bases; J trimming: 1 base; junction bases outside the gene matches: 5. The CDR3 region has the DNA TGTGCCAGCCTTAGGACAGGATCCTACGAGCAGTACTTC. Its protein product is CASLRTGSYEQYF.

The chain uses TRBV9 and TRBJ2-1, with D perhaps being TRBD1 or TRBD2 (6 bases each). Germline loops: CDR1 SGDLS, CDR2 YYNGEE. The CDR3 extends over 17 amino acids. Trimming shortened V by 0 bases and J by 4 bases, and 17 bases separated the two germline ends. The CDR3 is CASSVGGPRGAYNEQFF. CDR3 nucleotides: TGTGCCAGCAGCGTAGGAGGCCCGAGGGGGGCTTACAATGAGCAGTTCTTC.

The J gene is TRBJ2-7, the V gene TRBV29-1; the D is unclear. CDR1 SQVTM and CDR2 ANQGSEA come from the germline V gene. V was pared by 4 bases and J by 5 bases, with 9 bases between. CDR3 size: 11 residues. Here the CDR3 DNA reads TGCAGCGTTGGTCCCGCGGACGAGCAGTACTTC. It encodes CSVGPADEQYF.

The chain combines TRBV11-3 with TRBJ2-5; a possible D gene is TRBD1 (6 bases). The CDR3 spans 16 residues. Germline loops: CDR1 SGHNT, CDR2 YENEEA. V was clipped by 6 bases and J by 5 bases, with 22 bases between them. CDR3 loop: CASRSTIGGKAETQYF. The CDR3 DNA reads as TGTGCCAGCAGATCAACTATAGGGGGAAAAGCGGAGACCCAGTACTTC.

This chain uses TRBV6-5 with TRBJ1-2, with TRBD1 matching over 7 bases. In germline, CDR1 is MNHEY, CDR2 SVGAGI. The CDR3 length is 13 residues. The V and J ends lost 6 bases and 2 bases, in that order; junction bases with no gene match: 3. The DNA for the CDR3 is TGTGCCAGCAGGGTGACAGGGAACTATGGCTACACCTTC. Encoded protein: CASRVTGNYGYTF.

CDR3 residues: CASSQLYQRNEQFF. CDR3 coding DNA: TGCGCCAGCAGCCAATTGTACCAGAGGAATGAGCAGTTCTTC. The rearrangement uses TRBV4-3 and TRBJ2-1, with D unresolved. Germline CDR1 reads LGHNA; CDR2 reads YSLEER. This CDR3 comprises 14 residues. The germline V and J ends were trimmed by 2 bases and 7 bases, with 12 bases remaining between them.

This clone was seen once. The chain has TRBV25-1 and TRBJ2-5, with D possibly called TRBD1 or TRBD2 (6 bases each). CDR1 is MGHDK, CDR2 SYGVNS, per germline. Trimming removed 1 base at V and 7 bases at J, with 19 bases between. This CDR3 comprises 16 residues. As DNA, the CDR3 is TGTGCCAGCAGTGAATTTGGGGGGCAGCCTCAGGGGACCCAGTACTTC. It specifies CASSEFGGQPQGTQYF.

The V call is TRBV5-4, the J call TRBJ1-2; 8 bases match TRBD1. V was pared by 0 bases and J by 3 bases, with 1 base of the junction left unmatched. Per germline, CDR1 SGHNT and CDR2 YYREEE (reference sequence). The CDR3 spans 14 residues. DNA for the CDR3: TGTGCCAGCAGCTTGGAGGACAGGGACTATGGCTACACCTTC. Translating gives CASSLEDRDYGYTF. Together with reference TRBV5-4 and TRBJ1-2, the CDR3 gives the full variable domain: ETGVTQSPTHLIKTRGQQVTLRCSSQSGHNTVSWYQQALGQGPQFIFQYYREEENGRGNFPPRFSGLQFPNYSSELNVNALELDDSALYLCASSLEDRDYGYTFGSGTRLTVV.

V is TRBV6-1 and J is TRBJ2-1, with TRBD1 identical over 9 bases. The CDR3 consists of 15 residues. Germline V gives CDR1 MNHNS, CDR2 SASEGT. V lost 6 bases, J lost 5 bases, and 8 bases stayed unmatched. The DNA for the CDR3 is TGTGCCAGCAGGGCCGGGACAGGGATCGACAATGAGCAGTTCTTC. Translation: CASRAGTGIDNEQFF.

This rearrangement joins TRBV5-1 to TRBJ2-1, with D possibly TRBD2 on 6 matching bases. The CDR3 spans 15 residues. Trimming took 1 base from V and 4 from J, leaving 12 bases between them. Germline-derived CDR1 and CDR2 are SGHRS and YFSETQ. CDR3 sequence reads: CASSLRLALYNEQFF. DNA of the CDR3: TGCGCCAGCAGCTTGCGGCTAGCGCTATACAATGAGCAGTTCTTC.

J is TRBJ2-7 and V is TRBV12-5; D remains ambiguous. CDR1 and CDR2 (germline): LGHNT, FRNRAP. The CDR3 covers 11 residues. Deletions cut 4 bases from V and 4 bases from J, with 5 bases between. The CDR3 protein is CASGSLYEQYF. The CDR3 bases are TGTGCTAGTGGTTCCCTTTACGAGCAGTACTTC.

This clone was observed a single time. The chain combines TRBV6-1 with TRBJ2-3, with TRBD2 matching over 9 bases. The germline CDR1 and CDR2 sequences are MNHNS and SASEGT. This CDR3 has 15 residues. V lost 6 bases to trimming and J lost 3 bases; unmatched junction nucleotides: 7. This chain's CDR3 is CASRLAGSGTDTQYF. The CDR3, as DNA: TGTGCCAGCAGGCTAGCGGGAAGTGGGACAGATACGCAGTATTTT.

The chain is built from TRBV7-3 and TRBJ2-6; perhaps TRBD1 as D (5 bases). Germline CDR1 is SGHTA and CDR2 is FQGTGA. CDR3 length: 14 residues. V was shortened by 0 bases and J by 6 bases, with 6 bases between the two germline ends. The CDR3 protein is CASSLTGQANVLTF. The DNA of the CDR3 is TGTGCCAGCAGCTTAACAGGACAGGCCAACGTCCTGACTTTC.

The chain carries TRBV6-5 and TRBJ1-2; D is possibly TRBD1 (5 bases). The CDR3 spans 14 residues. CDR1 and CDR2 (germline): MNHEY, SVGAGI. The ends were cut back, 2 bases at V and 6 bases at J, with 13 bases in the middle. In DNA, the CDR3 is TGTGCCAGCAGTTACGCCTTGGGGGGTGATGGCTACACCTTC. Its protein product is CASSYALGGDGYTF.

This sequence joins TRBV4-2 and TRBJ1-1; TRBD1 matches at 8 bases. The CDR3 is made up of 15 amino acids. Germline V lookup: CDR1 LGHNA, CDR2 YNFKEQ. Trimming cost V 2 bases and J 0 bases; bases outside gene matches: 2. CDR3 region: CASSQPGQVNTEAFF. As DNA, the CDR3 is TGTGCCAGCAGCCAACCGGGACAGGTGAACACTGAAGCTTTCTTT.

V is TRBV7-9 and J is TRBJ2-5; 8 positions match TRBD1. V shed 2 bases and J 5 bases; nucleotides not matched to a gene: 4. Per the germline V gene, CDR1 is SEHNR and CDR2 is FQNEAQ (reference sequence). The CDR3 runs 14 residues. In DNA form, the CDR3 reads TGTGCCAGCAGCTTACTGAGACAGGGGGAGACCCAGTACTTC. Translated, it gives CASSLLRQGETQYF.

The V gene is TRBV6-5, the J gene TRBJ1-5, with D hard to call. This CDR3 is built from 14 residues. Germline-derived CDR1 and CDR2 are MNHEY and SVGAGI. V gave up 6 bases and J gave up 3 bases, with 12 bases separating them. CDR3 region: CASSPEGINQPQHF. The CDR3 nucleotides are TGTGCCAGCAGCCCTGAAGGGATCAATCAGCCCCAGCATTTT.

The CDR3 nucleotides are TGTGCCAGCAGTTCCCCGGGACAGTATATTCATAGCAATCAGCCCCAGCATTTT. Its translation is CASSSPGQYIHSNQPQHF. The chain uses TRBV28 and TRBJ1-5; 7 positions agree with TRBD1. Trimming took 4 bases from V and 0 from J; bases not matched to a gene: 12. CDR3 length: 18 residues. Germline CDR1 is MDHEN and CDR2 is SYDVKM.